This T cell receptor (beta chain) was recovered during a study of cytomegalovirus exposure and HLA in healthy donors. Trimming pared 2 bases from V and 5 bases from J, leaving 7 bases between. Germline values: CDR1 SEHNR, CDR2 FQNEAQ (reference sequence). The CDR3 has 14 residues. The validation cohort, a group of roughly 120 subjects, included the donors and was separate from the roughly 700-subject first cohort. About this clone itself: Its specificity is not known.

The protocol was immunoSEQ multiplex PCR, while the TCRdb copy is restricted to in-frame clones and leaves out a portion. The sample shows some 170,000 clones, 65% to 90% of them seen only once. Findings and limits, study-wide: The study listed 164 cytomegalovirus-associated TCR beta chains. Cytomegalovirus status was reportedly diagnosed by the classifier with high sensitivity and specificity.

This rearrangement joins TRBV7-9 to TRBJ1-6; D call uncertain. Sequencing was carried out using PBMCs. This sequence originates from a woman under 30 in good health and CMV-seronegative. The CDR3 is CASSLRTDNSPLHF. The CDR3 region has the DNA TGTGCCAGCAGCTTAAGGACTGATAATTCACCCCTCCACTTT.